These 15 T cell receptor beta chains were all obtained from the same sample, sequenced in a study of glioma-infiltrating T cells after dendritic cell vaccination. Libraries were prepared by immunoSEQ multiplex PCR; TCRdb keeps only in-frame clonotypes and omits some of them. The sample yields around 100,000 clones, roughly 80% seen once. The specimen was blood, collected before dendritic cell vaccination. Receptors originate from a human donor with glioblastoma.

The chain has TRBV7-6 and TRBJ2-7, with 9 positions matching TRBD1. Per germline, CDR1 SGHVS and CDR2 FNYEAQ. Germline trimming cut 5 bases from V and 2 bases from J; bases unmatched to any gene: 10. This CDR3 has 16 amino acids. The CDR3: CASSTWTGESPYEQYF. The CDR3 nucleotides are TGTGCCAGCAGCACATGGACAGGGGAATCCCCCTACGAGCAGTACTTC.

The chain has TRBV6-1 and TRBJ2-7, with D uncertain. Germline V gives CDR1 MNHNS, CDR2 SASEGT. Trimming pared 4 bases from V and 4 bases from J, leaving 2 bases between. This CDR3 has 10 residues. The CDR3 DNA reads TGTGCCAGCAGTGCTTACGAGCAGTACTTC. Amino acids: CASSAYEQYF.

The chain carries TRBV7-2 and TRBJ2-7; 9 nucleotides match TRBD1. CDR1 and CDR2 (germline): SGHTA, FQGNSA. V gave up 5 bases and J gave up 1 base; unmatched junction bases: 9. The CDR3 is made up of 16 amino acids. The CDR3 is CASSPHRDRASYEQYF. CDR3 sequence (DNA): TGTGCCAGCAGCCCTCACCGGGACAGGGCGTCCTACGAGCAGTACTTC.

The CDR3, as DNA: TGTGCCAGCAGCCTTATTTCAGGGGCTGGCTACACCTTC. It translates to CASSLISGAGYTF. This rearrangement joins TRBV7-2 to TRBJ1-2; weak D call: TRBD1 (6 bases). The CDR3 loop spans 13 amino acids. From germline, CDR1 is SGHTA and CDR2 FQGNSA. Trimming took off 5 bases at V and 7 bases at J, with 14 bases between the two ends.

This clone was found once. The genes are TRBV11-3 and TRBJ1-1; D is unresolved. This CDR3 contains 14 residues. Trimming stripped 4 bases from V and 1 base from J, with 10 bases between. The germline CDR1 and CDR2 sequences are SGHNT and YENEEA. CDR3 amino acids: CASSSAGSNTEAFF. CDR3 DNA: TGTGCCAGCAGCTCGGCGGGATCGAACACTGAAGCTTTCTTT.

The rearrangement links TRBV5-8 to TRBJ2-3; D is unresolved. CDR1 and CDR2 from the germline V gene are SGHTS and YDEGEE. The CDR3 consists of 17 residues. Trimming stripped 0 bases from V and 0 bases from J, with 14 bases between. The CDR3 DNA is TGTGCCAGCAGCTTGGGAGTGCTAGGTCGAAGCACAGATACGCAGTATTTT. Protein product: CASSLGVLGRSTDTQYF.

The rearrangement joins TRBV4-1 to TRBJ2-7; 12 positions match TRBD1. CDR1 is MGHRA, CDR2 YSYEKL, per germline. The CDR3 is 16 residues long. With 3 bases clipped from V and 2 bases from J, the junction kept 5 bases outside the gene matches. The CDR3 here is CASSQWGTGGPYEQYF. In DNA form, the CDR3 reads TGCGCCAGCAGCCAGTGGGGGACAGGGGGCCCCTACGAGCAGTACTTC.

The rearrangement uses TRBV13 and TRBJ2-7; D uncertain. Germline V gene sequence: CDR1 PRHDT, CDR2 FYEKMQ (reference sequence). V shed 5 bases and J shed 2 bases, with 16 bases lying between them. The CDR3 consists of 15 residues. The CDR3 protein is CASSHVVGITYEQYF. As DNA, the CDR3 is TGTGCCAGCAGCCACGTTGTGGGCATTACCTACGAGCAGTACTTC.

The CDR3 sequence: CASRPPGGAYEQYF. CDR3 in DNA: TGTGCCAGCAGACCTCCAGGGGGAGCCTACGAGCAGTACTTC. The V call is TRBV6-6, the J call TRBJ2-7; TRBD1 matches 7 bases. Germline trimming cut 6 bases from V and 2 bases from J; bases unmatched to any gene: 7. The germline gives CDR1 MNHNY, CDR2 SVGAGI (reference sequence). The CDR3 sequence is 14 residues long.

This clone was observed a few times. The rearrangement joins TRBV19 to TRBJ1-6, with no clear D. V was trimmed by 3 bases and J by 10 bases, leaving 13 bases between them. The CDR3 spans 14 residues. Germline CDR1 and CDR2: LNHDA and SQIVND (reference sequence). CDR3 region: CASSITGGQSPLHF. The DNA for the CDR3 is TGTGCCAGTAGTATCACGGGAGGCCAATCACCCCTCCACTTT.

The chain combines TRBV7-2 with TRBJ1-1; D ambiguous. Germline loops: CDR1 SGHTA, CDR2 FQGNSA. Trimming took 1 base from V and 3 from J, leaving 9 bases between them. This CDR3 has 14 residues. For the CDR3, the DNA is TGTGCCAGCAGCTTAGACTTCCCGGACACTGAAGCTTTCTTT. Translated, it gives CASSLDFPDTEAFF.

The gene calls are TRBV5-1 and TRBJ2-1; 7 bases line up with TRBD1. The CDR3 is 14 amino acids. V was clipped by 2 bases and J by 2 bases; unmatched bases: 1. The germline V gene encodes CDR1 SGHRS and CDR2 YFSETQ. CDR3 DNA sequence: TGCGCCAGCAGCTTACAGGGGCCCTACAATGAGCAGTTCTTC. It codes for CASSLQGPYNEQFF. Full variable domain (rest looked up from reference TRBV5-1 and TRBJ2-1): KAGVTQTPRYLIKTRGQQVTLSCSPISGHRSVSWYQQTPGQGLQFLFEYFSETQRNKGNFPGRFSGRQFSNSRSEMNVSTLELGDSALYLCASSLQGPYNEQFFGPGTRLTVL.

To note about this clone: An end of the junction does not agree with germline; a read error may underlie this. The rearrangement joins TRBV7-7 to TRBJ1-1; D unclear. The CDR3 totals 13 residues. CDR1 and CDR2 from the germline V gene are SSHAT and FNYEAQ (reference sequence). The CDR3 protein is CASSPFRGTEAFF. The DNA of the CDR3 is TGTGCTAGCAGCCCGTTCCGGGGCACTGAAGCTTTCTTT. Variable domain in full (rest from reference TRBV7-7 and TRBJ1-1): GAGVSQSPRYKVTKRGQDVTLRCDPISSHATLYWYQQALGQGPEFLTYFNYEAQPDKSGLPSDRFSAERPEGSISTLTIQRTEQRDSAMYRCASSPFRGTEAFFGQGTRLTVV.

The chain uses TRBV4-1 and TRBJ2-4; 10 positions agree with TRBD1. The CDR3 runs 17 residues. Germline trimming cut 3 bases from V and 6 bases from J; bases unmatched to any gene: 11. Germline loops: CDR1 MGHRA, CDR2 YSYEKL. The CDR3 DNA sequence: TGCGCCAGCAGCCACACCCGGACAGGGGGTGAGCGAAACATTCAGTACTTC. This gives the protein CASSHTRTGGERNIQYF.

The rearrangement links TRBV7-2 to TRBJ1-4; D not certain. Trimming left V 5 bases short and J 5 bases short, with 15 bases between. Germline CDR1 reads SGHTA; CDR2 reads FQGNSA. This CDR3 has 15 residues. Here the CDR3 reads CASSNPGLENEKLFF. DNA for the CDR3: TGTGCCAGCAGCAATCCCGGCCTGGAGAATGAAAAACTGTTTTTT. Full variable domain (missing parts from reference TRBV7-2 and TRBJ1-4): GAGVSQSPSNKVTEKGKDVELRCDPISGHTALYWYRQSLGQGLEFLIYFQGNSAPDKSGLPSDRFSAERTGGSVSTLTIQRTQQEDSAVYLCASSNPGLENEKLFFGSGTQLSVL.